This TCR beta chain was sequenced during a study of blood T cell repertoires in COVID-19 (dated by TCRdb to the early 2020s). About the investigation overall: Samples covering the acute and convalescent phases of COVID-19 were provided by collaborators in the United States, Italy and Spain. The prospective study material was composed of cDNA or gDNA derived from T cells, B-cell-depleted T cells, or PBMCs. Subjects who had been exposed to COVID-19, were actively infected with it, or had recovered from it provided the deeply sampled blood TCRbeta repertoires that made up the dataset. Sample metadata almost always included a de-identified subject ID, COVID-19 status, age in years and sex. Where available, HLA class I and class II types were taken from metadata supplied by the sample provider and were not determined by assay-based typing. The repertoires were released in a freely available public database intended as a resource for research on the immune response to SARS-CoV-2. The samples were drawn from the first 160 participants of the ongoing ImmuneRACE study and from 1,254 subjects provided by 6 global collaborators.

This clone was seen a handful of times. Its antigen is currently not known. Within one base of it there is no much larger clone, and no base qualities were kept. Points the paper makes about the study in general: How much clinical and demographic metadata was included differed by source and by participant, and the metadata was provided uncurated.

The immunoSEQ Assay, a bias-controlled multiplex PCR, was used to amplify TCRbeta CDR3 regions from genomic DNA. Processing in the source paper ran as follows. The number of nucleated cells in each sample was estimated by amplification of reference gene primers within the assay. To quantify the absolute abundance of each unique TCRbeta CDR3 rearrangement, sequence reads were collapsed and filtered. Productive Simpson clonality was computed per sample as the square root of Simpson's diversity index over productive rearrangements. Not all clones reach the TCRdb copy of this immuneACCESS table, which keeps in-frame sequences only. Checked studies attribute under half of the gap to unresolved V genes and leave the rest unexplained. That table supplies the V and J calls and clone size; D and trimming were determined from the DNA. The sample data list fewer than 150,000 clones, and 60% to 85% of these were observed just once. The ten largest make up 20% to 25% of the sample.

The collaborating institutions used their own protocols to collect whole blood in K2EDTA tubes. Collaborator samples were shipped for TCRbeta analysis as frozen whole blood, isolated PBMCs, or DNA extracted from either sample type. The receptor was isolated from a man older than 75 with acute or convalescent COVID-19. Sample: peripheral blood.

The sequence in DNA is TGTGCCAGCAGCTACAGGGGGCAGAACAATGAGCAGTTCTTC. Translated, this is CASSYRGQNNEQFF. The chain links TRBV7-2 with TRBJ2-1, with 9 central nucleotides matching TRBD1. After removal of 4 bases from V and 5 bases from J, the junction retains 3 bases not matched to a gene. In the germline V gene, CDR1 corresponds to SGHTA and CDR2 to FQGNSA. The CDR3 covers 14 residues, taking in both the cysteine and the phenylalanine. This entry keeps only the CDR3 DNA: 42 bases, framed from base 1.